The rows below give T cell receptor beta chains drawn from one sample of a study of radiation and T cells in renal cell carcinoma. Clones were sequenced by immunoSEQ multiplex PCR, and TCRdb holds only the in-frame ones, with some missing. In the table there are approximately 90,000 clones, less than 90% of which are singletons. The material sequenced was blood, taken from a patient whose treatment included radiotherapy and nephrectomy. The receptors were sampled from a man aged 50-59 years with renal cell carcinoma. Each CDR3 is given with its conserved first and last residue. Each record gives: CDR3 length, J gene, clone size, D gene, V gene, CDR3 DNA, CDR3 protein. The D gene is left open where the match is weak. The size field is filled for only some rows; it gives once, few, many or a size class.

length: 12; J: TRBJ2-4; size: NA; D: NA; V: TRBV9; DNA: TGTGCCAGCAGCGTATCAGGAGGCATTCAGTACTTC; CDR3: CASSVSGGIQYF
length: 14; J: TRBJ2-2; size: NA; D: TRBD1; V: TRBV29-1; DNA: TGCAGCGTATCCGGGACAGGGGTTCACGGGGAGCTGTTTTTT; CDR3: CSVSGTGVHGELFF
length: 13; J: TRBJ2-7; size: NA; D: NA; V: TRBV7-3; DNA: TGTGCCAGCAGCTTCGACTGGGGCGACGAGCAGTACTTC; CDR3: CASSFDWGDEQYF
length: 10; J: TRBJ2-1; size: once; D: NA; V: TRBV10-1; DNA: TGCGCCAGCAGGACCAATGAGCAGTTCTTC; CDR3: CASRTNEQFF
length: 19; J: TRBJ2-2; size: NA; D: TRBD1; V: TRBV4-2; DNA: TGTGCCAGCAGCCAAGACCCTTCTCCAGGGGGCGTGAAATCCGGGGAGCTGTTTTTT; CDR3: CASSQDPSPGGVKSGELFF
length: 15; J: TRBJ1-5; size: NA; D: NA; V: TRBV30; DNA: TGTGCCTGGAGCGTGCGTGGCAGAAGCAATCAGCCCCAGCATTTT; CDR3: CAWSVRGRSNQPQHF
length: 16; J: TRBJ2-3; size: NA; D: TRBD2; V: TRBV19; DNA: TGTGCCAGTAGTATCGTAGCGGGGGTCCCCACAGATACGCAGTATTTT; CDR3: CASSIVAGVPTDTQYF
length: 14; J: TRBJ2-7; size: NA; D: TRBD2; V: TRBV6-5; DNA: TGTGCCAGCAGTCCTATAGCGGGAGCGTCCGAGCAGTACTTC; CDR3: CASSPIAGASEQYF
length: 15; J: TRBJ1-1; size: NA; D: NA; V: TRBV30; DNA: TGTGCCTGGAGTGTAGGGAACAAAATGAACACTGAAGCTTTCTTT; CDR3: CAWSVGNKMNTEAFF
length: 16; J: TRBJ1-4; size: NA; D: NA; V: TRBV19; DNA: TGTGCCAGTAGTACCCATCGGGGTTACGCTAATGAAAAACTGTTTTTT; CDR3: CASSTHRGYANEKLFF
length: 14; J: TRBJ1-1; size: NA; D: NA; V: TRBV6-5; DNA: TGTGCCAGCAGTTACGGGAGGATGAACACTGAAGCTTTCTTT; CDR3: CASSYGRMNTEAFF
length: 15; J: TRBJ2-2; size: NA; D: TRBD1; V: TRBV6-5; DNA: TGTGCCAGCCGCATCGAGGGGGCGAGGACCGGGGAGCTGTTTTTT; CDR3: CASRIEGARTGELFF
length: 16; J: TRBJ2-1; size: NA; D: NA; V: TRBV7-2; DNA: TGTGCCAGCAGCGACCCCGGTGGGGCGTCCTACAATGAGCAGTTCTTC; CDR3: CASSDPGGASYNEQFF
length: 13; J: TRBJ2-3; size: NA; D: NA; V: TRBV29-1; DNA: TGCAGCGTTGAAACGACCCGCACAGATACGCAGTATTTT; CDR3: CSVETTRTDTQYF
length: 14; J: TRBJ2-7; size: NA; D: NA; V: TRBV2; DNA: TGTGCCAGCAGAGGGACGGGGGATTTAGGCGAGCAGTACTTC; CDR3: CASRGTGDLGEQYF
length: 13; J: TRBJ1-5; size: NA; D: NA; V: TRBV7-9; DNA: TGTGCCAGCAGCCCCGGGGGGGTACAGCCCCAGCATTTT; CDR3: CASSPGGVQPQHF
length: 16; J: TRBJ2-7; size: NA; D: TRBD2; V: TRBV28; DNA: TGTGCCAGCAGTTCATCTAGCGGGAGGCCCGGTGACGAGCAGTACTTC; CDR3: CASSSSSGRPGDEQYF
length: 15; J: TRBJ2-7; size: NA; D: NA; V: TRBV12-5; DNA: TGTGCTAGTGGGTCAGCCGGGGAGAGGTCCTACGAGCAGTACTTC; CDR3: CASGSAGERSYEQYF
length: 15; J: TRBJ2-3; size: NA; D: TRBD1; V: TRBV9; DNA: TGTGCCAGCAGCCCCCAAGGACAGGGCACAGATACGCAGTATTTT; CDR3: CASSPQGQGTDTQYF
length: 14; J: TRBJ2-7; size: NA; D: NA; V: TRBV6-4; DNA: TGTGCCAGCAGTGGGAAGGGGGGGCACTACGAGCAGTACTTC; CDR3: CASSGKGGHYEQYF
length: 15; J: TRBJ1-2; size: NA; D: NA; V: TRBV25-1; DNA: TGTGCCAGCAGTGAATATCACGGCAGGGAATTCGTCTACACCTTC; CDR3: CASSEYHGREFVYTF
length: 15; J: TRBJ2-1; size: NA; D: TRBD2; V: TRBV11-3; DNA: TGTGCCAGCTCATCGGGAGGCAGCGGAGACAATGAGCAGTTCTTC; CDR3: CASSSGGSGDNEQFF
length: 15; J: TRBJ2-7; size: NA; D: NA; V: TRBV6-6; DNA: TGTGCCAGCAGTTACCTCGACGTTGGGGCCTACGAGCAGTACTTC; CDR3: CASSYLDVGAYEQYF
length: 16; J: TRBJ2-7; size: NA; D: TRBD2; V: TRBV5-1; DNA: TGCGCCAGCAGCCCGGGACTAGCGGCTTCTTTATTGGAGCAGTACTTC; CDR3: CASSPGLAASLLEQYF
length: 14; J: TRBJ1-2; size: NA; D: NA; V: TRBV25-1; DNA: TGTGCCAGCAGTGATCCTATGGACAGCAGGGGCTACACCTTC; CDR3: CASSDPMDSRGYTF